A single sample gave rise to the 10 T cell receptor beta chains below, sequenced in a study of CD8+CD57+ T cells in acquired aplastic anemia. TCR beta VDJ and CDR3 profiling used genomic DNA as template. TCRdb independently ran MiXCR on the reads; one entry per CDR3 protein. The sample includes 110,000 or so distinct CDR3 sequences, roughly 50% of them seen just once. Sequencing was carried out using sorted CD4+, CD8+, or CD8+CD57+ T cells (not recorded which) from PBMCs. All receptors come from a human donor in good health, serving as a control.

The sample holds many counts of this clonotype. V and J are TRBV7-9 and TRBJ1-1, with a tentative D call TRBD1 (5 bases). V lost 5 bases to trimming and J lost 6 bases, with 16 bases between them. The CDR3 totals 14 residues. Germline lookup yields CDR1 SEHNR and CDR2 FQNEAQ (reference sequence). CDR3 nucleotides: TGTGCCAGCAGCGACGTGGCGGGGGAGGCTGAAGCTTTCTTT. Translating it yields CASSDVAGEAEAFF.

In its sample, this clonotype was seen many times. The CDR3 region has the DNA TGTGCCAGCAGTTACTCGAGGGCCCCCGAGGCTTTCTTT. Encoded protein: CASSYSRAPEAFF. The rearrangement links TRBV6-2 or TRBV6-3 to TRBJ1-1, with D unclear. Germline values: CDR1 MNHEY, CDR2 SVGEGT. The CDR3 has 13 residues. V lost 0 bases, J lost 11 bases, and 13 bases lay in between.

The rearrangement uses TRBV2 and TRBJ1-1; D is ambiguous. The CDR3 extends over 13 amino acids. V was cut by 8 bases and J by 5 bases, with 15 bases left in between. Germline values: CDR1 SNHLY, CDR2 FYNNEI. CDR3 sequence (DNA): TGTGCCAGCCATGGGCGTGGAAGGACTGAAGCTTTCTTT. Translating gives CASHGRGRTEAFF.

This sequence joins TRBV24-1 and TRBJ2-7; D possibly corresponds to TRBD1 (5 bases). Trimming shortened V by 2 bases and J by 6 bases, and 16 bases separated the two germline ends. The germline CDR1 and CDR2 sequences are KGHDR and SFDVKD. The CDR3 covers 15 residues. CDR3 coding DNA: TGTGCCACCAGTGATTCCCGGGCTCCAGGGTCCGAGCAGTACTTC. Translating it yields CATSDSRAPGSEQYF.

The V gene is TRBV15, the J gene TRBJ1-1; D is unclear. V lost 0 bases and J 0 bases, leaving 8 bases between the germline ends. This CDR3 comprises 15 residues. Germline-derived CDR1 and CDR2 are LNHNV and YYDKDF (reference sequence). CDR3 in DNA: TGTGCCACCAGCAGAGATCCGGGTATGAACACTGAAGCTTTCTTT. Encoded protein: CATSRDPGMNTEAFF.

Here the CDR3 DNA reads TGTGCCAGCAGCCGACCACTAGCGGGGGGATACCAAGAGACCCAGTACTTC. Residues: CASSRPLAGGYQETQYF. The rearrangement links TRBV11-2 to TRBJ2-5; TRBD2 aligns across 12 bases. Germline trimming cut 5 bases from V and 0 bases from J; bases unmatched to any gene: 7. The CDR3 extends over 17 amino acids. Per the germline V gene, CDR1 is SGHAT and CDR2 is FQNNGV.

The chain uses TRBV25-1 and TRBJ2-7; D gene ambiguous. The CDR3 sequence is 14 residues long. CDR1 is MGHDK and CDR2 is SYGVNS in the germline V gene. The V end was cut by 6 bases, the J end by 0 bases, with 12 bases between. This chain's CDR3 is CASRAWESSYEQYF. In DNA, the CDR3 is TGTGCCAGCAGGGCGTGGGAAAGCTCCTACGAGCAGTACTTC.

This clonotype has more than one count but fewer than ten. The chain carries TRBV10-3 and TRBJ2-1; no firm D call. V was cut by 3 bases and J by 9 bases, with 9 bases left in between. The CDR3 covers 12 residues. Germline CDR1 reads ENHRY; CDR2 reads SYGVKD. The CDR3 protein is CAISDPRFEQFF. The CDR3 DNA follows: TGTGCCATCAGTGACCCACGTTTTGAGCAGTTCTTC.

This clonotype appeared many times. The rearrangement links TRBV9 to TRBJ2-3; D is ambiguous. Germline V CDR1 and CDR2: SGDLS, YYNGEE. The V gene lost 4 bases and the J gene lost 3 bases, with 3 bases spanning the gap. This CDR3 has 11 residues. DNA for the CDR3: TGTGCCAGCAGCATGACAGATACGCAGTATTTT. Encoded protein: CASSMTDTQYF.

This clonotype occurred once. The chain recombines TRBV10-3 with TRBJ1-2; 11 nucleotides align to TRBD1. Germline trimming cut 4 bases from V and 8 bases from J; bases unmatched to any gene: 9. CDR1 is ENHRY, CDR2 SYGVKD, per germline. The CDR3 extends over 15 amino acids. The CDR3 protein is CAISGPGQGVYGYTF. The CDR3 DNA reads TGTGCCATCAGTGGACCGGGACAGGGGGTCTACGGCTACACCTTC.